The 28 T cell receptor beta chains below all came from one sample that was sequenced in a study of blood T cell repertoires in COVID-19 (TCRdb year 2020). Library generation was performed with the immunoSEQ multiplex PCR assay. TCRdb carries this immuneACCESS record with in-frame sequences only. Its versions omit some clonotypes, under half of them owing to an unresolved V gene in the studies checked, with the rest unexplained. The sample table records roughly 70,000 clones; 86% of these occur just once. About 5.7% of the sample goes to the ten largest clones. The source material was peripheral blood. The origin of the receptors is an elderly man with COVID-19, enrolled during active disease.

V usage is TRBV3-1 (or the pseudogene TRBV3-2) and J usage is TRBJ2-7; no clear D. Germline V gene sequence: CDR1 LGHDT, CDR2 YNNKEL (reference sequence). The CDR3 spans 14 residues. V lost 0 bases and J lost 0, with 6 bases in between. CDR3 DNA: TGTGCCAGCAGCCAAGACCGGTTCTCCTACGAGCAGTACTTC. Its translation is CASSQDRFSYEQYF.

V usage is TRBV11-3 and J usage is TRBJ2-7; tentatively, D is TRBD1 (6 bases). This CDR3 has 13 residues. Trimming stripped 5 bases from V and 3 bases from J, with 11 bases between. Germline V gene data show CDR1 as SGHNT and CDR2 as YENEEA. In DNA form, the CDR3 reads TGTGCCAGCAGCCGCGGACAGTACTACGAGCAGTACTTC. Translation: CASSRGQYYEQYF.

The chain employs TRBV24-1 and TRBJ2-5; perhaps TRBD2 as D (5 bases). The CDR3 extends over 15 amino acids. The V gene's germline CDR1 is KGHDR and CDR2 SFDVKD. V was cut by 5 bases and J by 4 bases, with 16 bases left in between. CDR3 loop: CATSAGVGALETQYF. The CDR3 DNA reads as TGTGCCACCAGTGCCGGGGTGGGAGCCCTAGAGACCCAGTACTTC.

The chain couples TRBV6-6 to TRBJ2-7; 10 positions agree with TRBD1. The CDR3 covers 14 residues. The V gene end was trimmed by 6 bases and the J gene end by 2 bases; junction bases not matched to a gene: 4. Germline V lookup: CDR1 MNHNY, CDR2 SVGAGI (reference sequence). CDR3 bases: TGTGCCAGCAGACCCGGGACAGGGGCCTACGAGCAGTACTTC. It is translated as CASRPGTGAYEQYF.

J is TRBJ1-1 and V is TRBV5-4, with D perhaps TRBD1 (5 bases). V dropped 0 bases and J dropped 6 bases, with 15 bases sitting between them. Germline assignment: CDR1 SGHNT and CDR2 YYREEE (reference sequence). The CDR3 runs 15 residues. CDR3 sequence: CASSLARAREAEAFF. In DNA, the CDR3 is TGTGCCAGCAGCTTGGCCAGGGCACGAGAAGCTGAAGCTTTCTTT. Based on the CDR3 plus reference TRBV5-4 and TRBJ1-1, the full variable domain is ETGVTQSPTHLIKTRGQQVTLRCSSQSGHNTVSWYQQALGQGPQFIFQYYREEENGRGNFPPRFSGLQFPNYSSELNVNALELDDSALYLCASSLARAREAEAFFGQGTRLTVV.

The V gene is TRBV19, the J gene TRBJ1-5; 8 bases align to TRBD1. J was trimmed by 1 base and V by 6 bases; bases with no gene match: 5. The CDR3 covers 15 residues. Germline V CDR1 and CDR2: LNHDA, SQIVND (reference sequence). DNA for the CDR3: TGTGCCAGTAGGTTGGACAGGGTCAGCAATCAGCCCCAGCATTTT. This encodes CASRLDRVSNQPQHF.

This chain links TRBV5-1 with TRBJ1-4, with 8 nucleotides matching TRBD1. V dropped 0 bases and J dropped 1; count of bases not matched to a gene: 5. Germline values: CDR1 SGHRS, CDR2 YFSETQ. The CDR3 is 17 residues long. The CDR3 DNA is TGCGCCAGCAGCTTGGGGACAGGGACGGTAACTAATGAAAAACTGTTTTTT. Translated: CASSLGTGTVTNEKLFF.

The chain couples TRBV27 to TRBJ1-2; 12 bases are shared with TRBD1. The CDR3 is 15 residues long. Germline CDR1 reads MNHEY; CDR2 reads SMNVEV (reference sequence). Trimming removed 3 bases from V and 7 bases from J; junction bases left unmatched: 6. CDR3 bases: TGTGCCAGCAGTTTTTGGGACAGGGGGCTCCTTGGCTACACCTTC. Encoded protein: CASSFWDRGLLGYTF.

This chain uses TRBV6-5 with TRBJ1-1, with D possibly being TRBD1 (5 bases). V was pared by 2 bases and J by 1 base, with 8 bases between. This CDR3 is 14 amino acids long. Per the germline V gene, CDR1 is MNHEY and CDR2 is SVGAGI. The CDR3: CASSYRGQNTEAFF. DNA of the CDR3: TGTGCCAGCAGTTACAGGGGCCAGAACACTGAAGCTTTCTTT.

The chain employs TRBV28 and TRBJ1-6, with D perhaps TRBD1 (6 bases). V lost 5 bases, J lost 7 bases, and 21 bases lay in between. This CDR3 has 17 amino acids. Germline loops: CDR1 MDHEN, CDR2 SYDVKM. This CDR3 is CASSGLWSGGANSPLHF. CDR3 coding DNA: TGTGCCAGCAGTGGCCTGTGGAGTGGGGGCGCGAATTCACCCCTCCACTTT.

Only one count was recorded for this clone. The V gene is TRBV5-4, the J gene TRBJ1-6; 7 bases map to TRBD1. Germline lookup yields CDR1 SGHNT and CDR2 YYREEE (reference sequence). The CDR3 spans 16 residues. V lost 4 bases to trimming and J lost 7 bases; unmatched junction nucleotides: 11. CDR3 region: CASSQNLDRWNSPLHF. The CDR3 DNA follows: TGTGCCAGCAGCCAGAACCTGGACAGGTGGAATTCACCCCTCCACTTT.

The chain carries TRBV9 and TRBJ1-2; D is undetermined. The CDR3 spans 14 residues. Trimming left V 6 bases short and J 4 bases short, with 16 bases between. Germline-derived CDR1 and CDR2 are SGDLS and YYNGEE. The CDR3 sequence: CASTGRSLIYGYTF. In DNA form, the CDR3 reads TGTGCCAGCACCGGGAGATCACTAATCTATGGCTACACCTTC.

The rearrangement links TRBV5-6 to TRBJ2-7; D is uncertain. CDR1 SGHDT and CDR2 YYEEEE come from the germline V gene. The CDR3 consists of 13 residues. V was clipped by 4 bases and J by 2 bases, with 10 bases between them. The CDR3 protein is CASSIGVTYEQYF. The DNA for the CDR3 is TGTGCCAGCAGCATCGGAGTTACCTACGAGCAGTACTTC.

This clone was observed a handful of times. The chain combines TRBV6-1 with TRBJ1-2; 8 nucleotides agree with TRBD1. The CDR3 totals 14 residues. Germline CDR1 MNHNS, CDR2 SASEGT. V shed 3 bases and J 4 bases; nucleotides not matched to a gene: 4. CDR3 in amino acids: CASSDPGTGYGYTF. The CDR3 DNA follows: TGTGCCAGCAGTGACCCAGGGACAGGCTATGGCTACACCTTC.

This chain links TRBV29-1 with TRBJ1-2; 7 bases map to TRBD1. From germline, CDR1 is SQVTM and CDR2 ANQGSEA. This CDR3 comprises 12 residues. V was pared by 7 bases and J by 8 bases, with 10 bases of the junction left unmatched. CDR3 protein: CSGGTGEEGYTF. The CDR3 coding sequence is TGCAGCGGAGGCACAGGGGAGGAAGGCTACACCTTC.

V usage is TRBV6-5 and J usage is TRBJ2-7; 9 nucleotides line up with TRBD1. The CDR3 is 13 residues long. Germline V CDR1 and CDR2: MNHEY, SVGAGI. V was clipped by 6 bases and J by 5 bases; unmatched bases: 5. CDR3 coding DNA: TGTGCCAGCAGCGTCCGGACAGGGGACGAGCAGTACTTC. Its translation: CASSVRTGDEQYF.

The chain links TRBV13 to TRBJ2-2; D is ambiguous. The germline V and J ends were trimmed by 5 bases and 6 bases, with 13 bases remaining between them. This CDR3 contains 14 residues. The germline V gene encodes CDR1 PRHDT and CDR2 FYEKMQ (reference sequence). CDR3 sequence: CASSTQTVAGELFF. The CDR3 region has the DNA TGTGCCAGCAGCACTCAAACCGTTGCCGGGGAGCTGTTTTTT. Variable domain in full (rest from reference TRBV13 and TRBJ2-2): AAGVIQSPRHLIKEKRETATLKCYPIPRHDTVYWYQQGPGQDPQFLISFYEKMQSDKGSIPDRFSAQQFSDYHSELNMSSLELGDSALYFCASSTQTVAGELFFGEGSRLTVL.

The chain couples TRBV4-2 to TRBJ1-2; TRBD1 agrees at 7 bases. Trimming at V came to 4 bases and at J to 5 bases, leaving 10 bases not matched to a gene. Germline loops: CDR1 LGHNA, CDR2 YNFKEQ. This CDR3 is built from 15 residues. For the CDR3, the DNA is TGTGCCAGCAGCCGAAGAACAGGGGTAATATATGGCTACACCTTC. Protein sequence: CASSRRTGVIYGYTF.

The chain recombines TRBV5-1 with TRBJ1-1; D remains ambiguous. Trimming stripped 0 bases from V and 8 bases from J, with 5 bases between. Germline values: CDR1 SGHRS, CDR2 YFSETQ. This CDR3 has 11 amino acids. The CDR3 DNA reads TGCGCCAGCAGCTTGGCGGGGGAAGCTTTCTTT. It yields the protein CASSLAGEAFF.

This chain uses TRBV11-3 with TRBJ2-1; D is undetermined. Trimming took off 4 bases at V and 12 bases at J, with 13 bases between the two ends. Germline V gives CDR1 SGHNT, CDR2 YENEEA. The CDR3 extends over 12 amino acids. Written as DNA, the CDR3 is TGTGCCAGCAGCTCCTCTTCCCGAGGGCAGTTCTTC. Its translation: CASSSSSRGQFF.

V gene TRBV2 combines with J gene TRBJ1-1; D remains unclear. The germline V gene has CDR1 SNHLY and CDR2 FYNNEI. The CDR3 covers 15 residues. V lost 6 bases and J 1 base, leaving 15 bases between the germline ends. CDR3 sequence (DNA): TGTGCCAGCAGGCCAGATTACAGTGGGAACACTGAAGCTTTCTTT. Its protein product is CASRPDYSGNTEAFF.

The V gene is TRBV11-2, the J gene TRBJ1-6; unclear D gene. V gave up 0 bases and J gave up 6 bases, with 3 bases separating them. The CDR3 sequence is 13 residues long. In germline, CDR1 is SGHAT, CDR2 FQNNGV. The CDR3 bases are TGTGCCAGCAGCTTAGATCTTAATTCACCCCTCCACTTT. It translates to CASSLDLNSPLHF.

This chain joins TRBV6-1 and TRBJ1-2; 7 nucleotides align to TRBD1. The CDR3 totals 16 residues. V gave up 4 bases and J gave up 6 bases; unmatched junction bases: 14. Germline V gene sequence: CDR1 MNHNS, CDR2 SASEGT. The CDR3 here is CASSAAGTAVFHGYTF. In DNA, the CDR3 is TGTGCCAGCAGTGCTGCCGGGACAGCCGTTTTCCATGGCTACACCTTC.

This clone occurred once. The gene calls are TRBV14 and TRBJ2-7, with unresolved D. There are 11 residues in the CDR3. Trimming removed 1 base at V and 5 bases at J, with 3 bases between. CDR1 and CDR2 from the germline V gene are SGHDN and FVKESK. For the CDR3, the DNA is TGTGCCAGCAGCCAAGTAAACGAGCAGTACTTC. It encodes CASSQVNEQYF.

The CDR3 spells CASSLSPGRGTNGGETQYF. The CDR3 nucleotides read TGTGCCAGCAGCTTGAGTCCGGGGCGGGGGACAAATGGTGGAGAGACCCAGTACTTC. The chain links TRBV5-5 to TRBJ2-5, with D maybe TRBD2 (7 bases). V shed 1 base and J shed 4 bases, with 26 bases lying between them. From germline, CDR1 is SGHKS and CDR2 YYEKEE (reference sequence). CDR3 length: 19 amino acids.

V and J are TRBV2 and TRBJ1-2; TRBD1 might be the D (5 bases). This CDR3 comprises 14 residues. CDR1 is SNHLY, CDR2 FYNNEI, per germline. Trimming shortened V by 2 bases and J by 5 bases, and 12 bases separated the two germline ends. The CDR3 region is CASSEQGRAYGYTF. CDR3 coding DNA: TGTGCCAGCAGTGAACAGGGTCGGGCGTATGGCTACACCTTC.

The J gene is TRBJ2-5, the V gene TRBV19, with D perhaps TRBD2 (5 bases). V lost 6 bases, J lost 0 bases, and 14 bases lay in between. The germline gives CDR1 LNHDA, CDR2 SQIVND (reference sequence). This CDR3 is built from 15 residues. In DNA form, the CDR3 reads TGTGCCAGTAGCCGTAGGGTCGGGGACCAAGAGACCCAGTACTTC. It is translated as CASSRRVGDQETQYF. Looking up the rest from reference TRBV19 and TRBJ2-5 gives the full variable domain: DGGITQSPKYLFRKEGQNVTLSCEQNLNHDAMYWYRQDPGQGLRLIYYSQIVNDFQKGDIAEGYSVSREKKESFPLTVTSAQKNPTAFYLCASSRRVGDQETQYFGPGTRLLVL.

This chain joins TRBV10-3 and TRBJ1-5; D is undetermined. V shed 0 bases and J shed 4 bases, with 7 bases lying between them. The CDR3 has 14 amino acids. Germline lookup yields CDR1 ENHRY and CDR2 SYGVKD. CDR3 loop: CAISESRGNQPQHF. In DNA form, the CDR3 reads TGTGCCATCAGTGAGTCCCGGGGTAATCAGCCCCAGCATTTT.